The next 22 T cell receptor beta chains were all read from a single sample in a study of cytomegalovirus exposure and HLA in healthy donors. Method: immunoSEQ multiplex PCR; TCRdb's copy keeps in-frame clones and lacks some. In the table there are more than 250,000 clones, 90% of which are singletons. The sample taken for sequencing was PBMCs. These receptors were collected from a young woman in good health and CMV-seronegative.

About this clone itself: Distinct nucleotide sequences in the sample also encode this CDR3. The rearrangement uses TRBV27 and TRBJ2-1; D gene unclear. The V end was cut by 2 bases, the J end by 7 bases, with 3 bases between. The CDR3 runs to 11 residues. CDR1 is MNHEY, CDR2 SMNVEV, per germline (reference sequence). CDR3 sequence reads: CASSLGNEQFF. The CDR3 bases are TGTGCCAGCAGTTTAGGGAATGAGCAGTTCTTC.

The chain uses TRBV6-1 and TRBJ1-5; TRBD1 aligns across 7 bases. The germline V gene has CDR1 MNHNS and CDR2 SASEGT. J gave up 3 bases and V 2 bases, and 4 bases lay outside the gene matches. The CDR3 sequence is 15 residues long. The chain's CDR3 is CASSETGVNNQPQHF. CDR3 nucleotide sequence: TGTGCCAGCAGTGAAACAGGGGTGAACAATCAGCCCCAGCATTTT.

This chain links TRBV15 with TRBJ2-5; D is unresolved. The CDR3 consists of 15 residues. The V end was cut by 3 bases, the J end by 0 bases, with 11 bases between. Germline values: CDR1 LNHNV, CDR2 YYDKDF (reference sequence). The CDR3 bases are TGTGCCACCAGCAGCCACCCAACGGACCAAGAGACCCAGTACTTC. Its protein is CATSSHPTDQETQYF. The variable domain in full, with the rest retrieved from reference TRBV15 and TRBJ2-5, is DAMVIQNPRYQVTQFGKPVTLSCSQTLNHNVMYWYQQKSSQAPKLLFHYYDKDFNNEADTPDNFQSRRPNTSFCFLDIRSPGLGDTAMYLCATSSHPTDQETQYFGPGTRLLVL.

This rearrangement joins TRBV12-5 to TRBJ1-5; D unresolved. The CDR3 has 15 amino acids. The V end was cut by 6 bases, the J end by 2 bases, with 14 bases between. CDR1 LGHNT and CDR2 FRNRAP come from the germline V gene. The CDR3 DNA follows: TGTGCTAGTGGCCCTGGCTTCAAGGGCAATCAGCCCCAGCATTTT. This gives the protein CASGPGFKGNQPQHF.

This chain uses TRBV28 with TRBJ2-7; the match to TRBD1 covers 9 bases. Germline V gives CDR1 MDHEN, CDR2 SYDVKM. The CDR3 contains 16 residues. Trimming at V came to 3 bases and at J to 3 bases, leaving 9 bases not matched to a gene. CDR3 sequence: CASSLPPGQGYYEQYF. The CDR3 DNA is TGTGCCAGCAGTTTGCCTCCGGGACAGGGCTACTACGAGCAGTACTTC.

This chain links TRBV2 with TRBJ2-7, with 7 bases matching TRBD1. The germline V gene encodes CDR1 SNHLY and CDR2 FYNNEI. The V segment lost 5 bases and the J segment 1 base; nucleotides outside the gene matches: 5. CDR3 size: 14 residues. The CDR3 DNA follows: TGTGCCAGCAGTCTCCGGGACAGTTCCTACGAGCAGTACTTC. Its protein is CASSLRDSSYEQYF.

This chain uses TRBV29-1 with TRBJ2-7, with 9 bases matching TRBD1. The CDR3 totals 14 residues. V was clipped by 4 bases and J by 3 bases; unmatched bases: 7. Germline assignment: CDR1 SQVTM and CDR2 ANQGSEA. This CDR3 is CSVVVGQGFYEQYF. The CDR3 nucleotides are TGCAGCGTTGTTGTGGGACAGGGATTCTACGAGCAGTACTTC.

The CDR3 coding sequence is TGTGCCAGCAGCTTGGTATTAGCTTACAATGAGCAGTTCTTC. As protein: CASSLVLAYNEQFF. The chain uses TRBV5-6 and TRBJ2-1; no definite D call. This CDR3 contains 14 residues. V dropped 0 bases and J dropped 4 bases, with 8 bases sitting between them. Germline CDR1 and CDR2: SGHDT and YYEEEE. Variable domain in full (rest from reference TRBV5-6 and TRBJ2-1): DAGVTQSPTHLIKTRGQQVTLRCSPKSGHDTVSWYQQALGQGPQFIFQYYEEEERQRGNFPDRFSGHQFPNYSSELNVNALLLGDSALYLCASSLVLAYNEQFFGPGTRLTVL.

J is TRBJ2-7 and V is TRBV27; D possibly corresponds to TRBD1 (5 bases). Looked up from germline, CDR1 is MNHEY and CDR2 is SMNVEV (reference sequence). The ends were cut back, 2 bases at V and 2 bases at J, with 13 bases in the middle. The CDR3 is 15 residues long. CDR3 sequence (DNA): TGTGCCAGCAGTTTAGGGCAGGGTTTTGCCTACGAGCAGTACTTC. Protein sequence: CASSLGQGFAYEQYF.

This chain links TRBV29-1 with TRBJ2-3; D tentatively fits TRBD1 or TRBD2 (5 bases each). CDR1 is SQVTM and CDR2 is ANQGSEA in the germline V gene. V lost 7 bases, J lost 6 bases, and 8 bases lay in between. This CDR3 is 10 amino acids long. CDR3 DNA: TGCAGCGGGGGGTCCGATACGCAGTATTTT. Its translation is CSGGSDTQYF.

This chain joins TRBV4-3 and TRBJ2-7; TRBD2 aligns across 11 bases. The CDR3 loop spans 16 amino acids. The J segment lost 5 bases and the V segment lost 4 bases, leaving 10 bases of the junction unmatched. Germline V gene sequence: CDR1 LGHNA, CDR2 YSLEER. CDR3 protein: CASSRSIAGGPDEQYF. The CDR3 DNA is TGCGCCAGCAGCCGCTCGATAGCGGGAGGGCCCGACGAGCAGTACTTC.

The chain recombines TRBV5-6 with TRBJ2-7; 7 bases align to TRBD2. In germline, CDR1 is SGHDT, CDR2 YYEEEE. This CDR3 spans 14 amino acids. V was pared by 4 bases and J by 8 bases, with 12 bases of the junction left unmatched. CDR3 nucleotide sequence: TGTGCCAGCAGCGGAACTAGCGAGGCTAGCAAGCAGTACTTC. It yields the protein CASSGTSEASKQYF. Drawing the rest from reference TRBV5-6 and TRBJ2-7, the complete variable domain is DAGVTQSPTHLIKTRGQQVTLRCSPKSGHDTVSWYQQALGQGPQFIFQYYEEEERQRGNFPDRFSGHQFPNYSSELNVNALLLGDSALYLCASSGTSEASKQYFGPGTRLTVT.

V is TRBV9 and J is TRBJ2-1; no clear D gene. V dropped 3 bases and J dropped 9 bases, with 10 bases sitting between them. The CDR3 loop spans 12 amino acids. The V gene's germline CDR1 is SGDLS and CDR2 YYNGEE. The chain's CDR3 is CASSGLEGEQFF. The CDR3 DNA reads as TGTGCCAGCAGCGGCCTGGAAGGTGAGCAGTTCTTC.

The J gene is TRBJ1-3, the V gene TRBV18, with TRBD1 identical over 9 bases. Germline loops: CDR1 KGHSH, CDR2 LQKENI. Trimming at V came to 3 bases and at J to 4 bases, leaving 4 bases not matched to a gene. CDR3 length: 15 residues. In DNA, the CDR3 is TGTGCCAGCTCACCTTGGACAGGGGACGGAAACACCATATATTTT. Residues: CASSPWTGDGNTIYF.

The chain carries TRBV19 and TRBJ1-1; D is unclear. The CDR3 sequence is 16 residues long. CDR1 and CDR2 (germline): LNHDA, SQIVND (reference sequence). The V end was cut by 6 bases, the J end by 1 base, with 18 bases between. The CDR3 DNA sequence: TGTGCCAGTAGCATCCGCGGAATAGGGAAGAACACTGAAGCTTTCTTT. Translated, it gives CASSIRGIGKNTEAFF.

V and J are TRBV7-9 and TRBJ2-3, with 8 bases matching TRBD2. The CDR3 contains 15 residues. Germline V gives CDR1 SEHNR, CDR2 FQNEAQ (reference sequence). Trimming took 6 bases from V and 4 from J; bases not matched to a gene: 9. The CDR3 sequence is CASRVSGSPADTQYF. Here the CDR3 DNA reads TGTGCCAGCAGGGTAAGCGGGAGTCCCGCAGATACGCAGTATTTT. Variable domain in full (rest from reference TRBV7-9 and TRBJ2-3): DTGVSQNPRHKITKRGQNVTFRCDPISEHNRLYWYRQTLGQGPEFLTYFQNEAQLEKSRLLSDRFSAERPKGSFSTLEIQRTEQGDSAMYLCASRVSGSPADTQYFGPGTRLTVL.

V and J are TRBV30 and TRBJ1-2, with D tentatively TRBD1 (6 bases). V was trimmed by 0 bases and J by 5 bases, leaving 13 bases between them. Germline V gives CDR1 GTSNPN, CDR2 SVGIG (reference sequence). The CDR3 spans 14 residues. For the CDR3, the DNA is TGTGCCTGGAGTGTGATGGGGGGCTGGTATGGCTACACCTTC. Translation: CAWSVMGGWYGYTF.

The V and J genes are TRBV7-9 and TRBJ2-1, with TRBD2 matching over 10 bases. CDR1 and CDR2 (germline): SEHNR, FQNEAQ (reference sequence). The V gene end was trimmed by 5 bases and the J gene end by 4 bases; junction bases not matched to a gene: 11. The CDR3 sequence is 17 residues long. The CDR3 DNA is TGTGCCAGCAGCACCCAGCGGGAGGGAGGGAAATACAATGAGCAGTTCTTC. As protein: CASSTQREGGKYNEQFF.

J is TRBJ2-7 and V is TRBV11-3; D gene unclear. CDR3 size: 13 residues. Per the germline V gene, CDR1 is SGHNT and CDR2 is YENEEA. Trimming cost V 5 bases and J 4 bases, with 12 bases left between them. In DNA form, the CDR3 reads TGTGCCAGCAGCCCCCGTGTTCAATACGAGCAGTACTTC. Its protein product is CASSPRVQYEQYF.

V and J are TRBV9 and TRBJ2-5; no clear D gene. Germline V CDR1 and CDR2: SGDLS, YYNGEE. This CDR3 has 14 residues. Trimming cost V 4 bases and J 2 bases, with 12 bases left between them. The CDR3 DNA sequence: TGTGCCAGCAGCCCCGGGTCTTATCAAGAGACCCAGTACTTC. This sequence encodes CASSPGSYQETQYF.

The rearrangement uses TRBV28 and TRBJ2-3, with D tentatively TRBD1 or TRBD2 (6 bases each). CDR3 size: 15 residues. Germline V gene lookup returns CDR1 MDHEN and CDR2 SYDVKM. Trimming took 8 bases from V and 0 from J, leaving 15 bases between them. The chain's CDR3 is CASPPGAVSTDTQYF. The CDR3 coding sequence is TGTGCCAGCCCTCCGGGGGCCGTTAGCACAGATACGCAGTATTTT.

This rearrangement joins TRBV28 to TRBJ1-2; weak D call: TRBD1 (5 bases). The V gene lost 7 bases and the J gene lost 4 bases, with 10 bases spanning the gap. Germline CDR1 is MDHEN and CDR2 is SYDVKM. This CDR3 has 12 residues. The DNA for the CDR3 is TGTGCCAGCACCGGGGGGGTCTATGGCTACACCTTC. This codes for CASTGGVYGYTF.